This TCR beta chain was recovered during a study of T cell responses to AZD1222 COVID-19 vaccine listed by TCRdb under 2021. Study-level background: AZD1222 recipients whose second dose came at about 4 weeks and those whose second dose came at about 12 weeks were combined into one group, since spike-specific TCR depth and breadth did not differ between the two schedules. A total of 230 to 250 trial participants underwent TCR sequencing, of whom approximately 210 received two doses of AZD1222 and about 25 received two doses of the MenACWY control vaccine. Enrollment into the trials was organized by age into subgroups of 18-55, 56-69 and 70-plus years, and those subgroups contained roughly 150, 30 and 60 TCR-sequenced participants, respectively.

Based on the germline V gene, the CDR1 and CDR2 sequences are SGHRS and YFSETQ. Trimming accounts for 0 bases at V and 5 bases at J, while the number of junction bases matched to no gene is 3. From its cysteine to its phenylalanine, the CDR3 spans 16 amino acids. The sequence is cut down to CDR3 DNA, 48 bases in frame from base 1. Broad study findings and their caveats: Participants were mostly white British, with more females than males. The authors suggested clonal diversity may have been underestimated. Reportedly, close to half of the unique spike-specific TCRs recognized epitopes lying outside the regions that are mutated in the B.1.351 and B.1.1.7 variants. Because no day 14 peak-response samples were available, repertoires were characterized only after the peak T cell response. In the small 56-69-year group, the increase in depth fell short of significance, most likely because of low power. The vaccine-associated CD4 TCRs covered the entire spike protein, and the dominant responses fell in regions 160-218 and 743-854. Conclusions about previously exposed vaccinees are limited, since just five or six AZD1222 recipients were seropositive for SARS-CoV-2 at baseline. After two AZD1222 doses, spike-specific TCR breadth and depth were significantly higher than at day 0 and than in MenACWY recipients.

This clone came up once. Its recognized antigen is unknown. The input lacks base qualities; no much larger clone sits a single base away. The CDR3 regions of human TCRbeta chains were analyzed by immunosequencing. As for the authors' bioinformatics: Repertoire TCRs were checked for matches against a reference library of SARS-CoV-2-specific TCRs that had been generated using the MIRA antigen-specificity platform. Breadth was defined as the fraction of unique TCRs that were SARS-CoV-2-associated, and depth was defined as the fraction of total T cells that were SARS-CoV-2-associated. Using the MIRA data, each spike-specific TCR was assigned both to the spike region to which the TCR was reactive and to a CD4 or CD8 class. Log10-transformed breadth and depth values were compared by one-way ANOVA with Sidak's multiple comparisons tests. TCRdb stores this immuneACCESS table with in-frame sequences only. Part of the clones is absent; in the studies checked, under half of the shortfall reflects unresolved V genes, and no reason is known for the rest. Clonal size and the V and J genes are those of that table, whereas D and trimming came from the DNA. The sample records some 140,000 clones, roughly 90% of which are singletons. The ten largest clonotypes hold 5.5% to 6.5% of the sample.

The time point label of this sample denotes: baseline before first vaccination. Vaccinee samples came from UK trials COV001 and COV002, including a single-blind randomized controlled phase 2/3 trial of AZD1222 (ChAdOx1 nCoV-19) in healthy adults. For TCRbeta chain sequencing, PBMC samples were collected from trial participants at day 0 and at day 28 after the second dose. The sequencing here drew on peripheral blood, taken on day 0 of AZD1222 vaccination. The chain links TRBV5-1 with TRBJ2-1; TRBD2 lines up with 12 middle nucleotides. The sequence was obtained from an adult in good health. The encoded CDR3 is CASSLGLAGGNNEQFF. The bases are TGCGCCAGCAGCTTGGGGCTAGCGGGAGGGAACAATGAGCAGTTCTTC.